Ten or more counts support the clone carrying this TCR beta chain. This specimen comes from a study of early T cells in non-severe SARS-CoV-2 infection. The wider study: The input, bulk RNA from unsorted whole blood, was sequenced, and chains were unpaired.

V was shortened by 5 bases and J by 0 bases, with 7 bases between the two germline ends. The germline CDR1 and CDR2 sequences are KGHDR and SFDVKD. The CDR3 consists of 14 residues. Unique molecular identifiers were attached to individual cDNA molecules. TCRdb reprocessed the 5' RACE reads with MiXCR, giving one entry per CDR3 protein. The repertoire holds some 100,000 distinct CDR3 sequences, with about 15% as singletons. This sequence was found in an adult who was a healthcare worker with PCR-confirmed SARS-CoV-2 infection or an uninfected control (not recorded which). Sequenced input: whole blood. This chain uses TRBV24-1 with TRBJ1-5; D ambiguous. CDR3 loop: CATSGQLSNQPQHF. As DNA, the CDR3 is TGTGCCACCAGTGGCCAGCTTAGCAATCAGCCCCAGCATTTT.